The 5 T cell receptor beta chains below all came from one sample that was sequenced in a study of T cell changes during pregnancy in multiple sclerosis. Clones were read by immunoSEQ multiplex PCR, and TCRdb kept only the in-frame ones, dropping some. The profile shows some 42,000 clones, about 85% of them singletons. This material consisted of CD4+ T cells from peripheral blood mononuclear cells, taken after pregnancy. The receptors come from a female donor with multiple sclerosis, enrolled in a pregnancy study.

J is TRBJ2-3 and V is TRBV5-5; D is possibly TRBD2 (6 bases). Germline values: CDR1 SGHKS, CDR2 YYEKEE (reference sequence). The CDR3 is 17 residues long. V dropped 4 bases and J dropped 0 bases, with 18 bases sitting between them. The chain's CDR3 is CASSVKFGGSSTDTQYF. The CDR3 nucleotides are TGTGCCAGCAGCGTAAAGTTCGGAGGGAGTAGCACAGATACGCAGTATTTT.

This clone has a handful of counts. The V and J genes are TRBV5-1 and TRBJ1-1; no firm D call. CDR3 length equals 12 residues. Trimming took off 0 bases at V and 8 bases at J, with 8 bases between the two ends. The germline V gene has CDR1 SGHRS and CDR2 YFSETQ. In DNA form, the CDR3 reads TGCGCCAGCAGCTTGGGGCACCACGAAGCTTTCTTT. It codes for CASSLGHHEAFF. Looking up the rest from reference TRBV5-1 and TRBJ1-1 gives the full variable domain: KAGVTQTPRYLIKTRGQQVTLSCSPISGHRSVSWYQQTPGQGLQFLFEYFSETQRNKGNFPGRFSGRQFSNSRSEMNVSTLELGDSALYLCASSLGHHEAFFGQGTRLTVV.

The rearrangement uses TRBV5-6 and TRBJ1-1; 8 bases are a match to TRBD1. Looked up from germline, CDR1 is SGHDT and CDR2 is YYEEEE. The CDR3 sequence is 17 residues long. Germline trimming cut 3 bases from V and 3 bases from J; bases unmatched to any gene: 13. This CDR3 is CASSSSGGFSKDTEAFF. CDR3 coding DNA: TGTGCCAGCAGCTCGTCAGGGGGCTTTAGTAAGGACACTGAAGCTTTCTTT.

This chain links TRBV7-2 with TRBJ2-7; 7 bases agree with TRBD1. V trimming: 5 bases; J trimming: 7 bases; junction bases outside the gene matches: 8. The CDR3 sequence is 13 residues long. In germline, CDR1 is SGHTA, CDR2 FQGNSA. The DNA for the CDR3 is TGTGCCAGCAGCCAACAAACAGGGGTTGAGCAGTACTTC. As protein: CASSQQTGVEQYF.

This clone has a single count. The chain links TRBV4-1 to TRBJ2-5; 10 positions match TRBD1. Germline V CDR1 and CDR2: MGHRA, YSYEKL. The V gene end was trimmed by 5 bases and the J gene end by 5 bases; junction bases not matched to a gene: 5. The CDR3 has 14 amino acids. The CDR3 DNA sequence: TGCGCCAGCAGCTCCGGGACAGGGGTGGAGACCCAGTACTTC. It codes for CASSSGTGVETQYF.